A single sample is the source of the 31 T cell receptor beta chains below, sequenced in a study of beta chain features in type 1 diabetes. Their antigens remain unidentified. Study results and limitations: TCRB CDR3 length was moderately but significantly reduced in all four CD4+ subsets of Type 1 diabetes patients.

The isolated RNA, all of it, was reverse transcribed, so expressed TCRB transcripts were what got sequenced. Clones were sequenced by immunoSEQ multiplex PCR, and TCRdb holds only the in-frame ones, with some missing. Of roughly 140,000 clones listed, about 9.4% were seen once; the top ten hold roughly 0.45%. Sample: central memory CD4+ T cells from blood. The receptors were sampled from a man aged 25 to 40 with type 1 diabetes.

This clone has more than one count but fewer than ten. The gene calls are TRBV9 and TRBJ2-1; 7 positions match TRBD2. Germline values: CDR1 SGDLS, CDR2 YYNGEE. The CDR3 is 15 residues long. Trimming took 1 base from V and 3 from J; bases not matched to a gene: 4. CDR3: CASSVRGRGYNEQFF. For the CDR3, the DNA is TGTGCCAGCAGCGTACGCGGGAGAGGCTACAATGAGCAGTTCTTC.

The rearrangement joins TRBV7-9 to TRBJ2-5, with D possibly matching TRBD2 (5 bases). The CDR3 sequence is 16 residues long. Trimming left V 2 bases short and J 5 bases short, with 18 bases between. Germline loops: CDR1 SEHNR, CDR2 FQNEAQ (reference sequence). The CDR3 bases are TGTGCCAGCAGCTTAAAGTTTTCTCCTTCGGGGGAGACCCAGTACTTC. This translates into CASSLKFSPSGETQYF.

This chain's CDR3 is CASSNQEARSYNEQFF. In nucleotides, the CDR3 is TGTGCCAGCTCTAATCAGGAGGCACGCTCCTACAATGAGCAGTTCTTC. The chain carries TRBV28 and TRBJ2-1, with a tentative D call TRBD2 (5 bases). Trimming took off 8 bases at V and 0 bases at J, with 17 bases between the two ends. The CDR3 totals 16 residues. Germline CDR1 and CDR2: MDHEN and SYDVKM.

The rearrangement joins TRBV28 to TRBJ2-7, with D perhaps matching TRBD1 (6 bases). There are 12 residues in the CDR3. The V and J ends lost 5 bases and 6 bases respectively, with 11 bases between them. The germline CDR1 and CDR2 sequences are MDHEN and SYDVKM. This CDR3 is CASSTRGFEQYF. In DNA form, the CDR3 reads TGTGCCAGCAGTACCAGGGGATTCGAGCAGTACTTC.

The sample holds a few counts of this clone. The chain carries TRBV7-9 and TRBJ2-1; 9 bases align to TRBD1. The CDR3 runs to 14 residues. CDR1 SEHNR and CDR2 FQNEAQ come from the germline V gene (reference sequence). With 6 bases clipped from V and 8 bases from J, the junction kept 8 bases outside the gene matches. The chain's CDR3 is CASRRGQGIDEQFF. CDR3 nucleotides: TGTGCCAGCAGGAGGGGACAGGGTATAGATGAGCAGTTCTTC.

This clone has only a few counts. This chain connects TRBV2 to TRBJ2-1, with 8 positions matching TRBD2. The CDR3 length is 17 residues. Germline V gene data show CDR1 as SNHLY and CDR2 as FYNNEI. V trimming: 2 bases; J trimming: 2 bases; junction bases outside the gene matches: 8. CDR3 region: CASSERVSGRPYNEQFF. The CDR3 region has the DNA TGTGCCAGCAGTGAACGAGTCAGCGGGAGACCCTACAATGAGCAGTTCTTC.

J is TRBJ2-3 and V is TRBV9; 7 positions agree with TRBD1. This CDR3 region has 16 residues. The ends lost 2 bases at V and 1 base at J; junction bases unmatched: 7. Germline CDR1 and CDR2: SGDLS and YYNGEE. CDR3 DNA sequence: TGTGCCAGCAGCGTCTATATTGGGACAGGCACAGATACGCAGTATTTT. This sequence encodes CASSVYIGTGTDTQYF.

This clone was seen more than once but under ten times. The J gene is TRBJ1-1, the V gene TRBV6-6, with D perhaps matching TRBD1 (5 bases). This CDR3 is built from 14 residues. CDR1 MNHNY and CDR2 SVGAGI come from the germline V gene (reference sequence). The V end was cut by 0 bases, the J end by 7 bases, with 12 bases between. The CDR3 region is CASSYSIGVGEAFF. DNA for the CDR3: TGTGCCAGCAGTTACTCGATAGGGGTTGGTGAAGCTTTCTTT.

The chain links TRBV18 to TRBJ2-3; maybe TRBD2 (6 bases). V was pared by 4 bases and J by 8 bases, with 13 bases between. Germline CDR1 is KGHSH and CDR2 is LQKENI. This CDR3 is 13 amino acids long. The CDR3 region is CASSRRDSPTQYF. DNA for the CDR3: TGTGCCAGCTCACGACGGGACTCCCCTACGCAGTATTTT.

In its sample, this clone was seen a few times. The chain recombines TRBV5-1 with TRBJ2-1, with D possibly TRBD2 on 6 matching bases. The CDR3 has 13 residues. Trimming stripped 2 bases from V and 5 bases from J, with 8 bases between. The germline gives CDR1 SGHRS, CDR2 YFSETQ. The chain's CDR3 is CASSFGGHNEQFF. CDR3 coding DNA: TGCGCCAGCAGCTTCGGGGGACACAATGAGCAGTTCTTC.

In this sample, this clone turned up a few times. One end of the junction fails to match germline, which may point to a read error. The V call is TRBV28, the J call TRBJ2-1, with D maybe TRBD2 (5 bases). CDR3 length: 15 residues. The V gene's germline CDR1 is MDHEN and CDR2 SYDVKM. CDR3 nucleotide sequence: TGTGCCAGCAGACCCACTAGTTCCTCCCACAATGAGCAGTTCTTC. Its translation: CASRPTSSSHNEQFF.

The chain carries TRBV10-3 and TRBJ2-4; 7 positions match TRBD2. This CDR3 is 13 amino acids long. Germline V gene sequence: CDR1 ENHRY, CDR2 SYGVKD. V dropped 8 bases and J dropped 6; count of bases not matched to a gene: 7. The CDR3 loop reads CAISGGDGNIQYF. Here the CDR3 DNA reads TGTGCCATCTCGGGGGGAGATGGAAACATTCAGTACTTC.

This clone was counted a few times. The J gene is TRBJ1-2, the V gene TRBV28; D is uncertain. This CDR3 spans 14 amino acids. The ends were cut back, 5 bases at V and 4 bases at J, with 14 bases in the middle. Germline loops: CDR1 MDHEN, CDR2 SYDVKM. CDR3 residues: CASSVRVDRYGYTF. DNA of the CDR3: TGTGCCAGCAGTGTCCGGGTCGACCGCTATGGCTACACCTTC.

This clone was detected a few times. The chain has TRBV2 and TRBJ1-2, with D maybe TRBD1 (5 bases). Germline V gene sequence: CDR1 SNHLY, CDR2 FYNNEI. Deletions cut 4 bases from V and 2 bases from J, with 8 bases between. CDR3 length equals 13 residues. The CDR3 bases are TGTGCCAGCAGTGCGACAGCAAACTATGGCTACACCTTC. Protein product: CASSATANYGYTF.

This clone was seen a handful of times. This chain uses TRBV28 with TRBJ1-5; D not certain. The germline gives CDR1 MDHEN, CDR2 SYDVKM. V shed 5 bases and J shed 4 bases, with 12 bases lying between them. This CDR3 has 14 amino acids. CDR3 sequence (DNA): TGTGCCAGCAGTACACCGGGAGAAAATCAGCCCCAGCATTTT. Protein sequence: CASSTPGENQPQHF.

The chain employs TRBV28 and TRBJ1-2, with a weak D call TRBD1 (5 bases). CDR3 length equals 13 residues. Looked up from germline, CDR1 is MDHEN and CDR2 is SYDVKM. V was pared by 3 bases and J by 5 bases, with 10 bases between. The CDR3 reads CASSFGQGYGYTF. The DNA for the CDR3 is TGTGCCAGCAGTTTCGGGCAGGGATATGGCTACACCTTC.

This clone came up a few times. V and J are TRBV18 and TRBJ2-5; maybe TRBD1 (6 bases). This CDR3 spans 16 amino acids. Germline values: CDR1 KGHSH, CDR2 LQKENI. Trimming removed 3 bases from V and 2 bases from J, with 16 bases in between. The CDR3 sequence: CASSPRTGLRQETQYF. Written as DNA, the CDR3 is TGTGCCAGCTCACCCCGAACAGGGTTGAGGCAAGAGACCCAGTACTTC.

This clone was detected only a few times. The V and J genes are TRBV28 and TRBJ2-7; TRBD2 matches at 7 bases. The CDR3 runs to 15 residues. Losses at the gene ends were 9 bases for V and 1 base for J; bases not matched to a gene: 12. The germline gives CDR1 MDHEN, CDR2 SYDVKM. CDR3 in amino acids: CASALWGGGSYEQYF. The CDR3, as DNA: TGTGCCAGTGCCCTTTGGGGCGGGGGTTCCTACGAGCAGTACTTC.

The V call is TRBV7-9, the J call TRBJ1-5; TRBD1 aligns across 7 bases. Losses at the gene ends were 1 base for V and 6 bases for J; bases not matched to a gene: 3. The germline CDR1 and CDR2 sequences are SEHNR and FQNEAQ (reference sequence). The CDR3 is 14 residues long. CDR3 region: CASSLGDSGQPQHF. CDR3 coding DNA: TGTGCCAGCAGCTTAGGGGACAGCGGTCAGCCCCAGCATTTT.

This clone was detected only a few times. The rearrangement joins TRBV29-1 to TRBJ2-7, with 8 bases aligning to TRBD1. V lost 6 bases and J lost 2; bases outside the gene matches: 3. This CDR3 contains 12 residues. The germline V gene encodes CDR1 SQVTM and CDR2 ANQGSEA. CDR3 loop: CSVRTGTYEQYF. In DNA, the CDR3 is TGCAGCGTCCGGACAGGGACCTACGAGCAGTACTTC.

This clone was detected only a few times. This chain uses TRBV9 with TRBJ2-3; D is possibly TRBD2 (5 bases). CDR1 and CDR2 from the germline V gene are SGDLS and YYNGEE. Trimming took off 1 base at V and 0 bases at J, with 9 bases between the two ends. CDR3 length: 15 residues. CDR3 DNA: TGTGCCAGCAGCGTAACGGGGATTAGCACAGATACGCAGTATTTT. This translates into CASSVTGISTDTQYF.

This clone appeared a few times. The chain recombines TRBV5-1 with TRBJ2-5, with 8 nucleotides matching TRBD1. The CDR3 sequence is 14 residues long. V shed 1 base, J shed 5 bases, and the junction held 4 bases outside the gene matches. CDR1 is SGHRS and CDR2 is YFSETQ in the germline V gene. The DNA for the CDR3 is TGCGCCAGCAGCTTGAACAGGGGGGAGGAGACCCAGTACTTC. Its protein is CASSLNRGEETQYF.

This rearrangement joins TRBV28 to TRBJ2-7; D may be TRBD2 (7 bases). Trimming shortened V by 4 bases and J by 5 bases, and 12 bases separated the two germline ends. Germline V gene lookup returns CDR1 MDHEN and CDR2 SYDVKM. The CDR3 runs to 13 residues. The CDR3 region has the DNA TGTGCCAGCAGTTCTCAGGGGAGGGACGAGCAGTACTTC. The encoded protein is CASSSQGRDEQYF.

The CDR3 nucleotides are TGTGCCAGCAGTGTGGCGGTTCCGAGCAATCAGCCCCAGCATTTT. Its translation: CASSVAVPSNQPQHF. The J gene is TRBJ1-5, the V gene TRBV2, with D unclear. Trimming took 4 bases from V and 1 from J, leaving 11 bases between them. Germline CDR1 and CDR2: SNHLY and FYNNEI. The CDR3 runs to 15 residues. The whole variable domain, filled in from reference TRBV2 and TRBJ1-5, reads EPEVTQTPSHQVTQMGQEVILRCVPISNHLYFYWYRQILGQKVEFLVSFYNNEISEKSEIFDDQFSVERPDGSNFTLKIRSTKLEDSAMYFCASSVAVPSNQPQHFGDGTRLSIL.

The chain links TRBV5-6 to TRBJ2-3; a weak D match, TRBD2 (5 bases). The CDR3 runs to 16 residues. Germline assignment: CDR1 SGHDT and CDR2 YYEEEE. V was shortened by 4 bases and J by 0 bases, with 15 bases between the two germline ends. The CDR3 region is CASSPYSGGSTDTQYF. The CDR3, as DNA: TGTGCCAGCAGCCCCTATTCAGGCGGGAGCACAGATACGCAGTATTTT. Full variable domain (rest looked up from reference TRBV5-6 and TRBJ2-3): DAGVTQSPTHLIKTRGQQVTLRCSPKSGHDTVSWYQQALGQGPQFIFQYYEEEERQRGNFPDRFSGHQFPNYSSELNVNALLLGDSALYLCASSPYSGGSTDTQYFGPGTRLTVL.

Here the CDR3 reads CASSHGTSGKDEQYF. The DNA of the CDR3 is TGTGCCAGCAGCCATGGGACTAGCGGGAAAGACGAGCAGTACTTC. J is TRBJ2-7 and V is TRBV4-2, with 13 bases that match TRBD2. V trimming: 3 bases; J trimming: 5 bases; junction bases outside the gene matches: 4. CDR3 length equals 15 residues. The germline CDR1 and CDR2 sequences are LGHNA and YNFKEQ.

The genes are TRBV9 and TRBJ1-2, with 7 bases aligning to TRBD1. The CDR3 spans 15 residues. Germline lookup yields CDR1 SGDLS and CDR2 YYNGEE. The J segment lost 4 bases and the V segment lost 3 bases, leaving 9 bases of the junction unmatched. The CDR3 DNA reads as TGTGCCAGCAGCGAAACGACAGGGCCCCTCTATGGCTACACCTTC. Translated: CASSETTGPLYGYTF.

This clone occurred once. Other DNA sequences within the sample encode an identical CDR3. This chain uses TRBV28 with TRBJ1-2, with 7 bases fitting TRBD1. Germline assignment: CDR1 MDHEN and CDR2 SYDVKM. There are 13 residues in the CDR3. J gave up 3 bases and V 6 bases, and 4 bases lay outside the gene matches. The DNA for the CDR3 is TGTGCCAGCAGCCTTGACAGGGACTATGGCTACACCTTC. This sequence encodes CASSLDRDYGYTF.

The chain carries TRBV5-4 and TRBJ2-5; 11 bases are a match to TRBD2. The CDR3 sequence is 16 residues long. Germline values: CDR1 SGHNT, CDR2 YYREEE (reference sequence). The trim removed 5 bases at V and 5 bases at J, leaving 11 bases unmatched. CDR3 protein: CASRTGTSGGGETQYF. The CDR3 DNA reads TGTGCCAGCAGAACAGGGACTAGCGGAGGGGGGGAGACCCAGTACTTC.

The sample holds a few counts of this clone. The chain links TRBV7-2 to TRBJ2-1; 11 positions match TRBD2. This CDR3 region has 15 residues. Per germline, CDR1 SGHTA and CDR2 FQGNSA. The ends lost 2 bases at V and 5 bases at J; junction bases unmatched: 2. This chain's CDR3 is CASSLQTSGNNEQFF. CDR3 coding DNA: TGTGCCAGCAGCTTACAGACTAGCGGGAACAATGAGCAGTTCTTC. The full variable domain, rest sourced from reference TRBV7-2 and TRBJ2-1, is GAGVSQSPSNKVTEKGKDVELRCDPISGHTALYWYRQSLGQGLEFLIYFQGNSAPDKSGLPSDRFSAERTGGSVSTLTIQRTQQEDSAVYLCASSLQTSGNNEQFFGPGTRLTVL.

This clone was observed a handful of times. This chain joins TRBV5-1 and TRBJ1-4, with TRBD1 matching 7 bases. Per the germline V gene, CDR1 is SGHRS and CDR2 is YFSETQ. V gave up 4 bases and J gave up 7 bases; unmatched junction bases: 7. This CDR3 has 14 amino acids. The CDR3 protein is CASSPTGPGEKLFF. The CDR3 nucleotides read TGCGCCAGCAGCCCGACAGGGCCGGGTGAAAAACTGTTTTTT.